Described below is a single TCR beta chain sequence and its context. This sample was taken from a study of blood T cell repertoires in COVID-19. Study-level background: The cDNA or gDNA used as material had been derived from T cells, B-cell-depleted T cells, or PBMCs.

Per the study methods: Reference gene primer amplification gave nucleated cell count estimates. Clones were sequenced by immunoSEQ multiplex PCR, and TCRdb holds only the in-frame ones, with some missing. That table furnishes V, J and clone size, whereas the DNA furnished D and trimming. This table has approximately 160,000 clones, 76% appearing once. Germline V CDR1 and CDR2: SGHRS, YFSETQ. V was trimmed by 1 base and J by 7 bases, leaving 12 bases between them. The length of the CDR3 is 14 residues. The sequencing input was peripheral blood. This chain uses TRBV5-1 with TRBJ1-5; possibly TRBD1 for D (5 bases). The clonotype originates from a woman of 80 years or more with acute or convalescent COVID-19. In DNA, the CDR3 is TGCGCCAGCAGCTTGATGGGGCAGGGACAGCCCCAGCATTTT. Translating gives CASSLMGQGQPQHF.